The 27 T cell receptor beta chains given below trace back to one sample, sequenced in a study of regulatory T cells in long-lasting Graves disease. Researchers made TCR beta libraries by using iRepertoire HTBI primers and running Arm-PCR on CDR3 regions. TCRdb re-analysed the multiplex PCR reads in MiXCR, keeping a single row per CDR3 protein. The sample contains 350,000 to 450,000 distinct CDR3 sequences, more than 13% of which appear only once. Time point indicated: newly diagnosed GD, antithyroid drugs for less than 3 months. RNA extracted from PBMCs served as the sequencing template. The data also belong to a second study, concerning T cells in Graves' hyperthyroidism and ophthalmopathy.

Sequenced material: peripheral blood mononuclear cells (PBMCs), taken at new diagnosis, from a patient treated with antithyroid drugs. The origin of the receptors is a woman in her twenties or thirties with Graves disease.

The chain couples TRBV29-1 to TRBJ2-1; 8 bases are a match to TRBD2. The CDR3 is 10 amino acids. With 5 bases clipped from V and 10 bases from J, the junction kept 1 base outside the gene matches. Germline CDR1 and CDR2: SQVTM and ANQGSEA. This CDR3 reads CSVLAGEQFF. In DNA, the CDR3 is TGCAGCGTTCTAGCGGGCGAGCAGTTCTTC.

This clonotype was seen ten or more times. The CDR3 is CASSLARTGGYGYTF. The CDR3 DNA reads as TGTGCCAGCAGCTTGGCCAGGACAGGGGGGTATGGCTACACCTTC. The chain employs TRBV5-8 and TRBJ1-2; TRBD1 matches at 10 bases. After removal of 0 bases from V and 5 bases from J, the junction contained 4 bases not matched to a gene. From germline, CDR1 is SGHTS and CDR2 YDEGEE. CDR3 length: 15 residues.

This clonotype was counted many times. The chain links TRBV11-2 to TRBJ2-7; D is perhaps TRBD1 (5 bases). Germline V CDR1 and CDR2: SGHAT, FQNNGV. The CDR3 totals 14 residues. Trimming stripped 4 bases from V and 0 bases from J, with 10 bases between. The CDR3 DNA sequence: TGTGCCAGCAGCTATCGTGGGGCCTCCTACGAGCAGTACTTC. Translating gives CASSYRGASYEQYF.

This clonotype was found many times. The genes are TRBV13 and TRBJ1-1, with D possibly being TRBD1 (5 bases). Germline V gives CDR1 PRHDT, CDR2 FYEKMQ (reference sequence). V lost 2 bases and J 1 base, leaving 17 bases between the germline ends. The length of the CDR3 is 17 residues. This chain's CDR3 is CASSLTPLQDENTEAFF. The CDR3 DNA is TGTGCCAGCAGCTTAACGCCCCTACAGGATGAGAACACTGAAGCTTTCTTT.

The rearrangement joins TRBV7-8 to TRBJ2-5, with TRBD2 identical over 13 bases. The CDR3 loop spans 17 amino acids. The J segment lost 1 base and the V segment lost 5 bases, leaving 7 bases of the junction unmatched. CDR1 and CDR2 (germline): SGHVS, FQNEAQ. The CDR3 region has the DNA TGTGCCAGCAGCCCCCCGGGACTAGCGGGACCCCAAGAGACCCAGTACTTC. As protein: CASSPPGLAGPQETQYF.

Note on this clonotype: A much bigger clone sits one base away, suggesting this may be a read error. The chain uses TRBV11-2 and TRBJ2-1, with a possible D match to TRBD2 (6 bases). CDR1 is SGHAT, CDR2 FQNNGV, per germline. CDR3 length: 16 amino acids. The CDR3 DNA is TGTGCCAGCAGCTCAGGCGTGTCGGGAGTGGTAAATGGGCAGTTCTTC. It encodes CASSSGVSGVVNGQFF.

In its sample, this clonotype was seen many times. This chain connects TRBV7-2 to TRBJ2-3, with D possibly matching TRBD2 (6 bases). The germline CDR1 and CDR2 sequences are SGHTA and FQGNSA. V lost 0 bases and J lost 2, with 9 bases in between. The CDR3 sequence is 15 residues long. The CDR3 DNA sequence: TGTGCCAGCAGCTTAGCCCCGGGACTCACAGATACGCAGTATTTT. Its protein is CASSLAPGLTDTQYF.

This clonotype has a count of ten or more. This chain connects TRBV2 to TRBJ1-2, with D unresolved. Germline-derived CDR1 and CDR2 are SNHLY and FYNNEI. Trimming pared 0 bases from V and 8 bases from J, leaving 19 bases between. The CDR3 length is 16 residues. The CDR3 spells CASSEAWAKSGEGYTF. In nucleotides, the CDR3 is TGTGCCAGCAGTGAAGCTTGGGCCAAATCTGGGGAGGGCTACACCTTC.

This clonotype was counted once. The chain has TRBV3-1 and TRBJ1-1, with 8 bases that match TRBD1. In germline, CDR1 is LGHDT, CDR2 YNNKEL (reference sequence). The CDR3 spans 14 residues. The trim removed 7 bases at V and 1 base at J, leaving 5 bases unmatched. The DNA for the CDR3 is TGTGCCAGCACCGGACAGGGACGGAACACTGAAGCTTTCTTT. Its translation: CASTGQGRNTEAFF.

Many counts were recorded for this clonotype. The rearrangement uses TRBV7-3 and TRBJ1-1; 7 nucleotides agree with TRBD1. V lost 8 bases, J lost 3 bases, and 6 bases stayed unmatched. CDR1 and CDR2 (germline): SGHTA, FQGTGA. The CDR3 loop spans 13 amino acids. Here the CDR3 reads CASGFDRDTEAFF. The CDR3 DNA reads TGTGCCAGCGGATTTGACAGGGACACTGAAGCTTTCTTT.

This clonotype was detected ten times or more. The V gene is TRBV5-6, the J gene TRBJ2-1; 9 bases line up with TRBD2. Losses at the gene ends were 4 bases for V and 4 bases for J; bases not matched to a gene: 6. Germline assignment: CDR1 SGHDT and CDR2 YYEEEE. This CDR3 is built from 15 residues. The CDR3 bases are TGTGCCAGCAGCCTGATTAGCGGGAGTTACAATGAGCAGTTCTTC. It codes for CASSLISGSYNEQFF.

This clonotype has just one count. The chain has TRBV2 and TRBJ2-7, with unresolved D. Germline V gene lookup returns CDR1 SNHLY and CDR2 FYNNEI. The V and J ends lost 2 bases and 0 bases respectively, with 14 bases between them. The CDR3 length is 16 residues. CDR3 bases: TGTGCCAGCAGTGAATCGGGCAGCAAGAGCTCCTACGAGCAGTACTTC. This gives the protein CASSESGSKSSYEQYF.

The chain carries TRBV29-1 and TRBJ1-4; 9 nucleotides agree with TRBD1. Germline V gene lookup returns CDR1 SQVTM and CDR2 ANQGSEA. The J segment lost 8 bases and the V segment lost 6 bases, leaving 7 bases of the junction unmatched. This CDR3 comprises 13 residues. The CDR3 coding sequence is TGCAGCGTCTACAGGGGGCTTGGGGAAAAACTGTTTTTT. This codes for CSVYRGLGEKLFF.

This clonotype was counted at least ten times. As DNA, the CDR3 is TGTGCCAGCTCACCACGGGGACTAGCGGGTGAAGAGACCCAGTACTTC. Its translation: CASSPRGLAGEETQYF. V and J are TRBV18 and TRBJ2-5; 12 bases agree with TRBD2. Trimming removed 1 base from V and 3 bases from J; junction bases left unmatched: 3. This CDR3 comprises 16 residues. The germline CDR1 and CDR2 sequences are KGHSH and LQKENI.

In this sample, this clonotype turned up many times. This chain links TRBV29-1 with TRBJ2-5; D is undetermined. Germline V lookup: CDR1 SQVTM, CDR2 ANQGSEA. Trimming took off 2 bases at V and 5 bases at J, with 30 bases between the two ends. This CDR3 has 19 residues. In DNA form, the CDR3 reads TGCAGCGTTGAACCGACCTCCCTAGACTTATCCTACTCCGGGGAGACCCAGTACTTC. As protein: CSVEPTSLDLSYSGETQYF.

This clonotype has at least ten counts. This chain joins TRBV10-1 and TRBJ2-1; D not certain. V was pared by 2 bases and J by 4 bases, with 12 bases between. This CDR3 comprises 15 residues. Germline V gene lookup returns CDR1 WNHNN and CDR2 SYGVQD (reference sequence). The CDR3 DNA sequence: TGCGCCAGCAGTGAGCGGCCAGAACAATACAATGAGCAGTTCTTC. This codes for CASSERPEQYNEQFF.

This clonotype was counted at least ten times. CDR3 nucleotides: TGTGCCAGCAGTCGTAGCGGTATCAGGGCACCAAAGTCGGACAATGAGCAGTTCTTC. As protein: CASSRSGIRAPKSDNEQFF. The chain links TRBV6-1 to TRBJ2-1; D perhaps matches TRBD2 (6 bases). CDR1 and CDR2 (germline): MNHNS, SASEGT. Trimming removed 5 bases at V and 5 bases at J, with 28 bases between. The CDR3 covers 19 residues.

This chain connects TRBV10-3 to TRBJ1-5; the D is unclear. CDR1 and CDR2 from the germline V gene are ENHRY and SYGVKD. V lost 6 bases, J lost 2 bases, and 8 bases lay in between. The CDR3 contains 13 residues. The CDR3 coding sequence is TGTGCCATCAGGGACGGAGGCAATCAGCCCCAGCATTTT. Its translation: CAIRDGGNQPQHF.

CDR3 residues: CASSLGTTGGNTIYF. The CDR3 region has the DNA TGTGCCAGCAGTTTAGGGACCACGGGAGGAAACACCATATATTTT. The V call is TRBV27, the J call TRBJ1-3; D may be TRBD1 (5 bases). Germline V gene data show CDR1 as MNHEY and CDR2 as SMNVEV (reference sequence). Trimming removed 2 bases at V and 4 bases at J, with 12 bases between. CDR3 length equals 15 residues.

This clonotype has at least ten counts. The chain has TRBV12-3 or TRBV12-4 and TRBJ2-1; TRBD2 agrees at 11 bases. J lost 5 bases, V lost 3 bases, and 9 bases had no gene match. This CDR3 spans 17 amino acids. The CDR3, as DNA: TGTGCCAGCAGTTTGATAGCGGGAGGGGGTTTACACAATGAGCAGTTCTTC. Protein: CASSLIAGGGLHNEQFF.

This clonotype was recorded many times. The chain links TRBV13 to TRBJ1-1, with TRBD1 matching over 9 bases. The CDR3 consists of 15 residues. Germline V gene data show CDR1 as PRHDT and CDR2 as FYEKMQ (reference sequence). J was trimmed by 3 bases and V by 4 bases; bases with no gene match: 6. In DNA, the CDR3 is TGTGCCAGCAGCTCGGACAGGGGTAGTGACACTGAAGCTTTCTTT. Translation gives CASSSDRGSDTEAFF.

This clonotype was counted many times. The chain couples TRBV2 to TRBJ1-5, with D hard to call. Germline CDR1 SNHLY, CDR2 FYNNEI. The CDR3 length is 13 residues. The V and J ends lost 4 bases and 1 base respectively, with 5 bases between them. CDR3 nucleotides: TGTGCCAGCAGTGTCCGAAGCAATCAGCCCCAGCATTTT. Its translation: CASSVRSNQPQHF.

This clonotype was seen a few times. This rearrangement joins TRBV20-1 to TRBJ2-2; D is uncertain. Per germline, CDR1 DFQATT and CDR2 SNEGSKA (reference sequence). The CDR3 has 14 residues. The V end was cut by 2 bases, the J end by 6 bases, with 13 bases between. The CDR3, as DNA: TGCAGTGCTAGAAGTGACACTTTTTCCGGGGAGCTGTTTTTT. It encodes CSARSDTFSGELFF.

This clonotype has at least ten counts. This chain joins TRBV18 and TRBJ1-5; D is unclear. V shed 4 bases and J shed 2 bases, with 12 bases lying between them. Germline CDR1 and CDR2: KGHSH and LQKENI. This CDR3 has 15 residues. CDR3 region: CASSLEPTGNQPQHF. As DNA, the CDR3 is TGTGCCAGCTCACTCGAGCCAACGGGCAATCAGCCCCAGCATTTT. The full variable domain, its missing parts supplied by reference TRBV18 and TRBJ1-5, is NAGVMQNPRHLVRRRGQEARLRCSPMKGHSHVYWYRQLPEEGLKFMVYLQKENIIDESGMPKERFSAEFPKEGPSILRIQQVVRGDSAAYFCASSLEPTGNQPQHFGDGTRLSIL.

This clonotype appeared many times. The rearrangement joins TRBV6-9 to TRBJ1-4, with TRBD1 as a possible D gene (5 bases). CDR3 length: 15 residues. Trimming removed 0 bases at V and 8 bases at J, with 13 bases between. The V gene's germline CDR1 is MNHGY and CDR2 SVAAGI. The CDR3 DNA follows: TGTGCCAGCAGTTATTCAGGACACGGACGGGAAAAACTGTTTTTT. Translation: CASSYSGHGREKLFF.

This clonotype was found a few times. This rearrangement joins TRBV6-1 to TRBJ2-2; D tentatively reads TRBD1 or TRBD2 (5 bases each). V was trimmed by 9 bases and J by 2 bases, leaving 16 bases between them. Germline V gene lookup returns CDR1 MNHNS and CDR2 SASEGT. This CDR3 contains 15 residues. CDR3 in DNA: TGTGCCAGGTCTCCCGGGACCACAAACACCGGGGAGCTGTTTTTT. Amino acids: CARSPGTTNTGELFF.

This clonotype occurred many times. This chain uses TRBV27 with TRBJ2-5; D not certain. V was shortened by 5 bases and J by 5 bases, with 12 bases between the two germline ends. The CDR3 is made up of 13 amino acids. The germline gives CDR1 MNHEY, CDR2 SMNVEV (reference sequence). CDR3 in amino acids: CASSHKPTETQYF. The CDR3 coding sequence is TGTGCCAGCAGTCACAAACCCACCGAGACCCAGTACTTC.